The clone carrying this T cell receptor (beta chain) is a singleton in its sample. Its target is unknown. Primers included in the PCR were 60 Vbeta and 13 Jbeta primers. Profiled with immunoSEQ multiplex PCR; TCRdb holds only in-frame clones, not every one. The sample yields 110,000 to 150,000 clones, around 86% seen once. This entry belongs to a study of cytomegalovirus exposure and HLA in healthy donors. Study observations and caveats: The authors listed 150 or so TCR beta chains as cytomegalovirus-associated.

The V gene lost 0 bases and the J gene lost 5 bases, with 14 bases spanning the gap. CDR1 and CDR2 (germline): SGHDT, YYEEEE. This CDR3 region has 15 residues. Source material: PBMCs. The chain has TRBV5-6 and TRBJ1-1; a weak D match, TRBD1 (6 bases). The TCR originated in a female donor in good health and CMV-seronegative. The CDR3 loop is CASSLAGQIRTEAFF. For the CDR3, the DNA is TGTGCCAGCAGCTTGGCCGGACAGATCCGTACTGAAGCTTTCTTT. Complete variable domain (other parts from reference TRBV5-6 and TRBJ1-1): DAGVTQSPTHLIKTRGQQVTLRCSPKSGHDTVSWYQQALGQGPQFIFQYYEEEERQRGNFPDRFSGHQFPNYSSELNVNALLLGDSALYLCASSLAGQIRTEAFFGQGTRLTVV.